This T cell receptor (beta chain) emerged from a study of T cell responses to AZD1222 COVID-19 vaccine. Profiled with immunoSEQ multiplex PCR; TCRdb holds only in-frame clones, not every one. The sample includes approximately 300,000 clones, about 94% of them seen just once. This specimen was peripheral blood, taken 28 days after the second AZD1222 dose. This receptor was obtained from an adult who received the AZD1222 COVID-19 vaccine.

CDR3 sequence (DNA): TGCGCCAGCAGCCATCCACTGGGGGGAGGAAAACTGTTTTTT. Translation gives CASSHPLGGGKLFF. The V call is TRBV4-1, the J call TRBJ1-4; tentatively, D is TRBD1 (5 bases). Germline lookup yields CDR1 MGHRA and CDR2 YSYEKL. Trimming took 3 bases from V and 10 from J, leaving 15 bases between them. The CDR3 spans 14 residues.